The 30 T cell receptor beta chains below come from one sample, sequenced in a study of CD8+CD57+ T cells in acquired aplastic anemia. Whoever was chosen for sequencing had shown CD8+CD57+ cell expansion by flow cytometry. Genomic DNA was employed as the template in profiling TCR beta VDJ and CDR3. Via MiXCR, TCRdb re-called the reads, giving one row per CDR3 protein. This table has 150,000 to 200,000 distinct CDR3 sequences, approximately 52% appearing once. The sequencing sample was made of sorted CD4+, CD8+, or CD8+CD57+ T cells (not recorded which) from PBMCs. The source is a human donor with aplastic anemia.

V is TRBV25-1 and J is TRBJ2-3; D remains ambiguous. Between the trimmed V and J ends, which lost 11 bases and 1 base, there was a span of 7 bases. The length of the CDR3 is 11 residues. Germline V gene sequence: CDR1 MGHDK, CDR2 SYGVNS. This chain's CDR3 is CALGRTDTQYF. Written as DNA, the CDR3 is TGTGCCCTGGGCCGCACAGATACGCAGTATTTT. The full variable domain, its missing parts supplied by reference TRBV25-1 and TRBJ2-3, is EADIYQTPRYLVIGTGKKITLECSQTMGHDKMYWYQQDPGMELHLIHYSYGVNSTEKGDLSSESTVSRIRTEHFPLTLESARPSHTSQYLCALGRTDTQYFGPGTRLTVL.

The chain links TRBV9 to TRBJ2-3, with 9 bases lining up with TRBD1. Losses at the gene ends were 3 bases for V and 2 bases for J; bases not matched to a gene: 7. Germline CDR1 is SGDLS and CDR2 is YYNGEE. The CDR3 consists of 16 residues. CDR3 sequence (DNA): TGTGCCAGCAGCGCTAGACAGGGGGGAATCACAGATACGCAGTATTTT. Amino acids: CASSARQGGITDTQYF.

The chain combines TRBV7-2 with TRBJ2-7, with 8 bases that match TRBD1. CDR3 length: 14 residues. Trimming took 3 bases from V and 4 from J; bases not matched to a gene: 5. Germline CDR1 reads SGHTA; CDR2 reads FQGNSA. The CDR3 loop is CASSFFTGGYEQYF. The DNA for the CDR3 is TGTGCCAGCAGCTTCTTCACAGGGGGGTACGAGCAGTACTTC.

A note on this clonotype: A read error may account for a junction end that differs from germline. The chain recombines TRBV28 with TRBJ1-5, with 12 bases identical to TRBD1. The V gene's germline CDR1 is MDHEN and CDR2 SYDVKM. This CDR3 region has 16 residues. The CDR3 reads CTSSSGQGARAQPQHF. The CDR3 nucleotides read TGTACCAGCAGTTCGGGACAGGGGGCGCGCGCTCAGCCCCAGCATTTT.

This clonotype was counted many times. This CDR3 reads CASSQGQVSNQPQHF. In DNA, the CDR3 is TGTGCCAGCAGCCAAGGACAGGTTAGCAATCAGCCCCAGCATTTT. This sequence joins TRBV3-1 and TRBJ1-5; D possibly corresponds to TRBD1 (6 bases). The CDR3 runs 15 residues. V lost 1 base and J 0 bases, leaving 7 bases between the germline ends. Germline-derived CDR1 and CDR2 are LGHDT and YNNKEL (reference sequence).

This chain links TRBV19 with TRBJ2-3; TRBD2 matches 10 bases. J lost 3 bases, V lost 3 bases, and 3 bases had no gene match. The CDR3 runs 15 residues. CDR1 LNHDA and CDR2 SQIVND come from the germline V gene (reference sequence). DNA of the CDR3: TGTGCCAGTAGTATCGGTAGCGGGAGGACAGATACGCAGTATTTT. Translating gives CASSIGSGRTDTQYF.

V is TRBV28 and J is TRBJ1-2, with D tentatively TRBD1 (5 bases). The length of the CDR3 is 12 residues. Trimming left V 6 bases short and J 8 bases short, with 13 bases between. Per germline, CDR1 MDHEN and CDR2 SYDVKM. The CDR3 region is CASRDRGRGYTF. The CDR3 bases are TGTGCCAGCAGGGACCGGGGGAGGGGCTACACCTTC.

This clonotype has at least ten counts. The chain employs TRBV2 and TRBJ2-1; D gene unclear. This CDR3 has 14 amino acids. V was pared by 2 bases and J by 7 bases, with 12 bases between. The germline V gene has CDR1 SNHLY and CDR2 FYNNEI. CDR3 loop: CASSEWAGVNEQFF. CDR3 sequence (DNA): TGTGCCAGCAGTGAATGGGCCGGCGTGAATGAGCAGTTCTTC.

This clonotype was detected many times. The chain combines TRBV19 with TRBJ2-7, with D maybe TRBD1 (5 bases). The CDR3 consists of 17 residues. Trimming cost V 4 bases and J 2 bases, with 21 bases left between them. Germline CDR1 is LNHDA and CDR2 is SQIVND (reference sequence). The DNA of the CDR3 is TGTGCCAGTAGTAGCGGACACGTGGCAGGGATTGCCTACGAGCAGTACTTC. This encodes CASSSGHVAGIAYEQYF.

This chain uses TRBV15 with TRBJ2-2; tentative D call: TRBD2 (5 bases). Germline loops: CDR1 LNHNV, CDR2 YYDKDF (reference sequence). V was cut by 0 bases and J by 4 bases, with 12 bases left in between. This CDR3 is 16 amino acids long. This chain's CDR3 is CATSRERDWSTGELFF. CDR3 DNA sequence: TGTGCCACCAGCAGAGAGAGGGATTGGAGCACCGGGGAGCTGTTTTTT.

V is TRBV15 and J is TRBJ1-4; D is undetermined. Germline V gene lookup returns CDR1 LNHNV and CDR2 YYDKDF (reference sequence). The CDR3 totals 13 residues. V was clipped by 8 bases and J by 4 bases, with 11 bases between them. The CDR3 protein is CATGGVLNEKLFF. The CDR3 DNA sequence: TGTGCCACCGGTGGGGTGCTTAATGAAAAACTGTTTTTT.

The table lists this clonotype with a count of one. This sequence joins TRBV24-1 and TRBJ1-5; D may be TRBD1 (5 bases). The CDR3 totals 13 residues. Germline V gives CDR1 KGHDR, CDR2 SFDVKD. V lost 9 bases, J lost 5 bases, and 13 bases lay in between. CDR3 nucleotides: TGTGCCACCGGCGGGGACGGGGATCAGCCCCAGCATTTT. Translation: CATGGDGDQPQHF.

The chain has TRBV2 and TRBJ2-1; tentatively, D is TRBD2 (6 bases). The CDR3 totals 16 residues. Trimming left V 0 bases short and J 8 bases short, with 17 bases between. Germline loops: CDR1 SNHLY, CDR2 FYNNEI. The CDR3 loop reads CASSEALAIFRDEQFF. The CDR3, as DNA: TGTGCCAGCAGTGAAGCGCTAGCGATCTTCCGCGATGAGCAGTTCTTC.

The genes are TRBV24-1 and TRBJ2-1, with 8 bases identical to TRBD1. Germline V lookup: CDR1 KGHDR, CDR2 SFDVKD. The CDR3 consists of 15 residues. J was trimmed by 3 bases and V by 4 bases; bases with no gene match: 4. DNA for the CDR3: TGTGCCACCAGTGACCCGGGACAGGTCTACAATGAGCAGTTCTTC. Its protein product is CATSDPGQVYNEQFF.

This clonotype appeared once. The J gene is TRBJ2-7, the V gene TRBV2, with 8 bases identical to TRBD2. J gave up 1 base and V 3 bases, and 2 bases lay outside the gene matches. The CDR3 has 14 amino acids. Germline CDR1 and CDR2: SNHLY and FYNNEI. In DNA form, the CDR3 reads TGTGCCAGCAGTGACCGACTAGCGTCCTACGAGCAGTACTTC. It translates to CASSDRLASYEQYF.

This clonotype was recorded at least ten times. The rearrangement uses TRBV12-3 or TRBV12-4 and TRBJ2-3; D possibly corresponds to TRBD2 (6 bases). The CDR3 sequence is 15 residues long. V shed 6 bases and J shed 1 base, with 14 bases lying between them. CDR3 loop: CASRLSGSRTDTQYF. The DNA of the CDR3 is TGTGCCAGCAGACTTAGCGGTTCTCGCACAGATACGCAGTATTTT.

The chain has TRBV10-3 and TRBJ1-1; 10 bases are a match to TRBD1. Per germline, CDR1 ENHRY and CDR2 SYGVKD. The CDR3 totals 14 residues. V was pared by 6 bases and J by 3 bases, with 4 bases of the junction left unmatched. Here the CDR3 DNA reads TGTGCCATCAGGGGGGGGACAGGGGACACTGAAGCTTTCTTT. Residues: CAIRGGTGDTEAFF.

This clonotype has ten or more counts. The J gene is TRBJ1-1, the V gene TRBV7-2; D call uncertain. CDR3 length equals 14 residues. V was trimmed by 4 bases and J by 2 bases, leaving 11 bases between them. Looked up from germline, CDR1 is SGHTA and CDR2 is FQGNSA. The CDR3 bases are TGTGCCAGCAGCTCCGGCGGGGTCAACACTGAAGCTTTCTTT. Protein: CASSSGGVNTEAFF.

The genes are TRBV18 and TRBJ1-1; a possible D gene is TRBD1 (5 bases). CDR1 is KGHSH, CDR2 LQKENI, per germline. The CDR3 has 12 amino acids. Trimming left V 2 bases short and J 7 bases short, with 8 bases between. CDR3 in DNA: TGTGCCAGCTCACCAAAGGACATTGAAGCTTTCTTT. Amino acids: CASSPKDIEAFF.

A few counts support this clonotype. This chain uses TRBV2 with TRBJ2-3; 8 bases agree with TRBD2. V shed 5 bases, J shed 1 base, and the junction held 5 bases outside the gene matches. Germline CDR1 is SNHLY and CDR2 is FYNNEI. CDR3 length equals 15 residues. CDR3 region: CASSPRLARTDTQYF. CDR3 in DNA: TGTGCCAGCAGTCCCCGACTAGCGCGCACAGATACGCAGTATTTT.

This clonotype has at least ten counts. The genes are TRBV5-8 and TRBJ1-2; tentatively, D is TRBD1 (6 bases). The germline V and J ends were trimmed by 1 base and 4 bases, with 14 bases remaining between them. Germline CDR1 is SGHTS and CDR2 is YDEGEE. The CDR3 spans 15 residues. DNA for the CDR3: TGTGCCAGCAGCTTGAGGTCGACAGGAGGCTATGGCTACACCTTC. Protein product: CASSLRSTGGYGYTF.

In its sample, this clonotype was seen many times. The chain employs TRBV5-4 and TRBJ2-2; the D is unclear. V was trimmed by 4 bases and J by 1 base, leaving 11 bases between them. CDR1 is SGHNT and CDR2 is YYREEE in the germline V gene (reference sequence). This CDR3 is 15 amino acids long. This chain's CDR3 is CASSPEPGNTGELFF. The CDR3 DNA sequence: TGTGCCAGCAGCCCGGAACCAGGGAACACCGGGGAGCTGTTTTTT.

The V and J genes are TRBV2 and TRBJ2-7, with TRBD2 matching over 7 bases. The V segment lost 1 base and the J segment 4 bases; nucleotides outside the gene matches: 7. This CDR3 region has 15 residues. Germline lookup yields CDR1 SNHLY and CDR2 FYNNEI. The CDR3 DNA is TGTGCCAGCAGTGAAGTCAGCGGGGCAATGTACGAGCAGTACTTC. Protein sequence: CASSEVSGAMYEQYF.

In DNA, the CDR3 is TGTGCCAGCAGCTTACAGGAGGAAGAGACCCAGTACTTC. Translating gives CASSLQEEETQYF. The chain carries TRBV7-9 and TRBJ2-5, with a possible D match to TRBD2 (5 bases). The CDR3 spans 13 residues. Germline values: CDR1 SEHNR, CDR2 FQNEAQ (reference sequence). Trimming shortened V by 2 bases and J by 3 bases, and 7 bases separated the two germline ends.

This clonotype was detected many times. V is TRBV6-2 or TRBV6-3 and J is TRBJ2-7, with D uncertain. Per the germline V gene, CDR1 is MNHEY and CDR2 is SVGEGT. Trimming took off 8 bases at V and 4 bases at J, with 18 bases between the two ends. The CDR3 length is 14 residues. The CDR3 coding sequence is TGTGCCAGCTCTAAACCGAGAAAATATTACGAGCAGTACTTC. Amino acid sequence: CASSKPRKYYEQYF.

The V gene is TRBV2, the J gene TRBJ2-7, with 9 bases that match TRBD2. CDR3 length: 13 amino acids. V lost 6 bases and J lost 4; bases outside the gene matches: 4. Germline CDR1 and CDR2: SNHLY and FYNNEI. Here the CDR3 reads CASRTSGVYEQYF. The CDR3 nucleotides are TGTGCCAGCAGGACTAGCGGCGTTTACGAGCAGTACTTC.

The rearrangement links TRBV25-1 to TRBJ1-2; tentatively, D is TRBD1 (5 bases). The ends were cut back, 6 bases at V and 8 bases at J, with 16 bases in the middle. In germline, CDR1 is MGHDK, CDR2 SYGVNS. This CDR3 spans 13 amino acids. This CDR3 reads CASSRSPGRGYTF. The CDR3 nucleotides are TGTGCCAGCAGCCGCTCGCCAGGGCGGGGCTACACCTTC.

This chain links TRBV29-1 with TRBJ2-7, with D maybe TRBD1 (5 bases). Germline V CDR1 and CDR2: SQVTM, ANQGSEA. V gave up 3 bases and J gave up 6 bases, with 15 bases separating them. The CDR3 spans 13 residues. CDR3 residues: CSVDGAGFAEQYF. The CDR3 nucleotides read TGCAGCGTTGACGGAGCAGGGTTTGCCGAGCAGTACTTC.

About this clonotype itself: One end of the junction is discordant with germline, which a read error may explain. The chain recombines TRBV24-1 with TRBJ2-1; 10 bases agree with TRBD1. The CDR3 sequence is 15 residues long. CDR1 is KGHDR and CDR2 is SFDVKD in the germline V gene. The CDR3 region has the DNA TGTGCCAGCAGTTTATCGGGACAGGGGTACAATGAGCAGTTCTTC. This sequence encodes CASSLSGQGYNEQFF.

In this sample, this clonotype turned up many times. The genes are TRBV6-1 and TRBJ1-2, with 8 bases matching TRBD1. V shed 6 bases and J 1 base; nucleotides not matched to a gene: 4. CDR3 length equals 14 residues. Germline CDR1 reads MNHNS; CDR2 reads SASEGT. The CDR3 loop reads CASRPGQVNYGYTF. CDR3 DNA: TGTGCCAGCAGACCGGGACAGGTTAACTATGGCTACACCTTC.